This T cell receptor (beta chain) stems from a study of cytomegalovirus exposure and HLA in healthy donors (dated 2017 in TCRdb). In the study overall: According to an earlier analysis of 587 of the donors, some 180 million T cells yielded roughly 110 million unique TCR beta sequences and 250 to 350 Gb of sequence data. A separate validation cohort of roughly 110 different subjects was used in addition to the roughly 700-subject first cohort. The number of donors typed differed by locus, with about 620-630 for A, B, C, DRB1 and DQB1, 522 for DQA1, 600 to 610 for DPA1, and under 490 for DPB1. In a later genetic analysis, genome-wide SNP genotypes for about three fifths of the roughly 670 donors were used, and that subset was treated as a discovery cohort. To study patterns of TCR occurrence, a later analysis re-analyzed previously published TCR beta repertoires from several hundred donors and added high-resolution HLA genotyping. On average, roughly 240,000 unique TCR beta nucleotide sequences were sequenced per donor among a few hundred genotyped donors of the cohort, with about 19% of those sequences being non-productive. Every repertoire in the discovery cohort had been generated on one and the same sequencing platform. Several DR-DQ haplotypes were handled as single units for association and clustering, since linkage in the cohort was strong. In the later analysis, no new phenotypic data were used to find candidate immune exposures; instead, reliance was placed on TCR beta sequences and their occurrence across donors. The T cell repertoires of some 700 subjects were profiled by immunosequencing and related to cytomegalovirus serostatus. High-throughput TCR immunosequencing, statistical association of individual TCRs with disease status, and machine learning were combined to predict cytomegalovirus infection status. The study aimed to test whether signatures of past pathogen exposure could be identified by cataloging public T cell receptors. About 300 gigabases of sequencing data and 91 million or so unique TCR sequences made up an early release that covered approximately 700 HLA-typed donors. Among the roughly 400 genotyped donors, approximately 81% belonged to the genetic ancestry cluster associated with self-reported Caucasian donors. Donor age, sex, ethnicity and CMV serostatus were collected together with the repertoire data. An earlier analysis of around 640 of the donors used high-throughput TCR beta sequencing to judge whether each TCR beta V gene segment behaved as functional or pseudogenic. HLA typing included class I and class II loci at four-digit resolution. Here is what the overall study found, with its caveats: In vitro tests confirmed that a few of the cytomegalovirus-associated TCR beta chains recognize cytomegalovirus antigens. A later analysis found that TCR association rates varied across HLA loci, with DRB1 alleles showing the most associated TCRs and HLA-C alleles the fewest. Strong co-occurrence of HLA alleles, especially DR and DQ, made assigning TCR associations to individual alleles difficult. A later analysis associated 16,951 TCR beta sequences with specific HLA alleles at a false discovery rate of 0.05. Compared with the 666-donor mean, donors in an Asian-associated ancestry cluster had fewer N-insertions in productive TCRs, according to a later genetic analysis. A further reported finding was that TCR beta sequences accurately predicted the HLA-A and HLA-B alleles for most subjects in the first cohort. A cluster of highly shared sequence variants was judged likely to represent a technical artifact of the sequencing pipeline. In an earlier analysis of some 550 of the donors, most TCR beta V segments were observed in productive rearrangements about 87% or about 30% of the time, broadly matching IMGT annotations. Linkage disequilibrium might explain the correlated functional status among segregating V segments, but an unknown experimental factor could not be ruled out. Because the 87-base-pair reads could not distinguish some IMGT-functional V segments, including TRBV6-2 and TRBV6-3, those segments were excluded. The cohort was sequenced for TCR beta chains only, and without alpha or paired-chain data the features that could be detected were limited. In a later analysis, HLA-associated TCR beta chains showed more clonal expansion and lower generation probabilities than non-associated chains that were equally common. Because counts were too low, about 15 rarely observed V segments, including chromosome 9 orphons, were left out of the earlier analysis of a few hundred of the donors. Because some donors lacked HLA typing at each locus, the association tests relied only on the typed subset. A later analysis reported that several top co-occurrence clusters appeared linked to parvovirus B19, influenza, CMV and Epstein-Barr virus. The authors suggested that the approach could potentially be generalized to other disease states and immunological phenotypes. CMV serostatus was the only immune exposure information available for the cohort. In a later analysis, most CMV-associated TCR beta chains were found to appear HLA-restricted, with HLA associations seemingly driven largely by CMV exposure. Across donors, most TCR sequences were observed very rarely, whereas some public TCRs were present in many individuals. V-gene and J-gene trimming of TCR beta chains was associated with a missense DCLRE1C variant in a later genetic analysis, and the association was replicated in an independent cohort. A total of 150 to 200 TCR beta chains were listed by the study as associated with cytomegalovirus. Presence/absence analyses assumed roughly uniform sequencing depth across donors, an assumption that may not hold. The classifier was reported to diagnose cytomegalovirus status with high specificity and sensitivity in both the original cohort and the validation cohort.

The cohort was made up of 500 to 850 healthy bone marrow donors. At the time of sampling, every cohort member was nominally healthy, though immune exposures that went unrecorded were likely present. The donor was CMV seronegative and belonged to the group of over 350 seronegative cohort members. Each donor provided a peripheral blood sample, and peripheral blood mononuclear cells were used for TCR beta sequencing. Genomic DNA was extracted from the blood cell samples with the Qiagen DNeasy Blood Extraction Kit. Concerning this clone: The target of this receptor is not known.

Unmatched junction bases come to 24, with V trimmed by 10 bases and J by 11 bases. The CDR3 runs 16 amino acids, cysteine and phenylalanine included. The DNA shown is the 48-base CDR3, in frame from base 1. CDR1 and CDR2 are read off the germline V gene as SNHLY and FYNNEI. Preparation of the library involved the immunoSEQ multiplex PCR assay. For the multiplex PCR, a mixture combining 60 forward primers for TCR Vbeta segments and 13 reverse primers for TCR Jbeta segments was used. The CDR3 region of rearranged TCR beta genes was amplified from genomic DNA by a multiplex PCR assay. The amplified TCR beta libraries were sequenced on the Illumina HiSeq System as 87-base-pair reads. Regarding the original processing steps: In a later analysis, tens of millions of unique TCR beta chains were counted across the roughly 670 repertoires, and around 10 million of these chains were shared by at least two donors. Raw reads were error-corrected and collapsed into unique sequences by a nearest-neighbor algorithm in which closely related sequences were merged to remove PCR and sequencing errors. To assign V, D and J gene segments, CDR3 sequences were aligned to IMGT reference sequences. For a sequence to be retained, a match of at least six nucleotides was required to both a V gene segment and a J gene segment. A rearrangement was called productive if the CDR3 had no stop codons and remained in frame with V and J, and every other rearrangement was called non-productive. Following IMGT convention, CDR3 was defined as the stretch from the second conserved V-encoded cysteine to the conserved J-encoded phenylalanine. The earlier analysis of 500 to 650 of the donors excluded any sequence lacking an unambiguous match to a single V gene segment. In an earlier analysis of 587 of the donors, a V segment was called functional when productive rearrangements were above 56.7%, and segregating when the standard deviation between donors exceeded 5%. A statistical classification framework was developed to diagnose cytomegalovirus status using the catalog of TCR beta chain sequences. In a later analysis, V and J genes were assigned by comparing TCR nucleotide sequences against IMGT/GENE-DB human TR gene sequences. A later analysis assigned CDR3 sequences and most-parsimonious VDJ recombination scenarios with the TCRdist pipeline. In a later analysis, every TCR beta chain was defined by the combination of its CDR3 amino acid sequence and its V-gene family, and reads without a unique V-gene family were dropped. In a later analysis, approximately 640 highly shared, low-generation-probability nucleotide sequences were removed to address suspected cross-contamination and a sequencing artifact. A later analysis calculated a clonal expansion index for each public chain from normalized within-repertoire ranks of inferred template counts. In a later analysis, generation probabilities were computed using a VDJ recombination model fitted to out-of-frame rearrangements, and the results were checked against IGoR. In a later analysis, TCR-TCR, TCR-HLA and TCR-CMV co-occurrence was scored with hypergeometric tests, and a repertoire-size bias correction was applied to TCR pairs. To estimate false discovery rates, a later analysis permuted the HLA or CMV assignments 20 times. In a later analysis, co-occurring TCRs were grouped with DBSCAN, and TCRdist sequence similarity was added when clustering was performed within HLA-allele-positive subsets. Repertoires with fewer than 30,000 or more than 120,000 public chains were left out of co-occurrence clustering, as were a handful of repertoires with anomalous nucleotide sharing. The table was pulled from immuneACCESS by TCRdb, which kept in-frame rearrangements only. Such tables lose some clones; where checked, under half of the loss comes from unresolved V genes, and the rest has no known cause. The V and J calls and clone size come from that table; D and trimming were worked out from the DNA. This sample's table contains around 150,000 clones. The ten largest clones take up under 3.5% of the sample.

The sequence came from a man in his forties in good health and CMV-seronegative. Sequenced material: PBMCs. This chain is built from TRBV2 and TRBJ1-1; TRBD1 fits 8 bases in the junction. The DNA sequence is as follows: TGTGCCACCAAACCCCCCGATACCCGGGACAGGACGGGGGCTTTCTTT. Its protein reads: CATKPPDTRDRTGAFF.